This note documents a single T cell receptor (beta chain) sequence. Its binding antigen is unknown. Qualities for individual bases were not recorded, and no much larger clone is one base off. In the prospective study, participants were about 18 to 95 years old, resided in approximately 25 geographic areas of the United States, and were enrolled through a virtual design. In the prospective study, cohorts were assigned on the basis of participant-reported clinical history obtained from a screening survey and a study questionnaire. For ImmuneRACE Cohort 3, a participant was defined as recovered based on two consecutive negative NP/OP PCR tests, clearance by a healthcare professional, or resolution of symptoms. In the prospective study, mobile phlebotomists collected whole blood, serum and a nasopharyngeal or oropharyngeal swab from each participant. Additional blood draws and questionnaires over a roughly two-month period could optionally be provided by prospective study participants. Before DNA extraction, prospective study blood samples were shipped either frozen or at room temperature.

The CDR1 and CDR2 encoded by the germline V gene are ENHRY and SYGVKD. V trim: 6 bases; J trim: 5 bases; unmatched bases: 5. The CDR3 holds 14 amino acids from the cysteine to the phenylalanine. Only CDR3 DNA is held: 42 bases, read in frame from base 1. The sample comes from a study of blood T cell repertoires in COVID-19 (TCRdb year 2020). The study in broad terms: The collaborator samples originated in the United States, Italy and Spain and spanned the acute and convalescent phases of COVID-19. A de-identified subject ID, COVID-19 status, age in years and sex were almost always included in the sample metadata. HLA class I and class II types, where available, came from metadata supplied by the sample provider rather than from assay-based typing. The repertoires were made available in a free public database intended to serve as a resource for research on the immune response to SARS-CoV-2. The samples were drawn from two sources: the first 160 participants of the ongoing ImmuneRACE study, and 1,254 subjects contributed by 6 global collaborators. The dataset comprised deeply sampled blood TCRbeta repertoires from subjects exposed to, actively infected with, or recovered from COVID-19. The material from the prospective study consisted of cDNA or gDNA derived from T cells, B-cell-depleted T cells, or PBMCs. Findings and caveats that apply to the study as a whole: The quantity of clinical and demographic metadata differed by source and by participant and was supplied without curation.

TCRbeta CDR3 regions were amplified from genomic DNA by means of the immunoSEQ Assay, a bias-controlled multiplex PCR. As for the authors' bioinformatics: The number of nucleated cells in each sample was estimated by amplification of reference gene primers within the assay. Sequence reads were collapsed and filtered to measure the absolute abundance of every unique TCRbeta CDR3 rearrangement. For each sample, productive Simpson clonality was calculated by taking the square root of Simpson's diversity index across productive rearrangements. In TCRdb, the immuneACCESS table is reduced to in-frame sequences with V and J assigned. These tables do not hold every clone; where another copy was compared, an unresolved V gene accounts for under half, and the others remain unexplained. D and trimming come from the DNA, and the V and J calls and clone size come from that table. The table for this sample lists a few hundred thousand clones; approximately 91% of them were counted only once. The ten largest clonotypes hold over 8% of the sample.

The sample comprised PBMCs or T cells enriched from blood (not recorded which). The chain uses TRBV10-3 and TRBJ2-5, and TRBD1 aligns with 11 junction nucleotides. The sequence derives from a woman between 40 and 55 years old who had recovered from COVID-19. The DNA sequence is given as TGTGCCATCAGGGAGAGGGACAGGGGGGAGACCCAGTACTTC. The resulting protein is CAIRERDRGETQYF.